Shown below are 32 T cell receptor beta chains from a single sample sequenced in a study of shared clonotypes between healthy human individuals. The data were produced by immunoSEQ multiplex PCR, yet TCRdb's version contains in-frame clones alone and is incomplete. The sample holds around 1.4 million clones, less than 99% seen once. Input material: naive CD4+ T cells sorted from blood. Described subset: CD45RA+ positively selected. The receptor set was obtained from a young man in good health.

The chain carries TRBV7-9 and TRBJ2-7; 9 bases fit TRBD1. Germline CDR1 is SEHNR and CDR2 is FQNEAQ (reference sequence). V lost 3 bases and J lost 4; bases outside the gene matches: 10. The CDR3 runs to 16 residues. The chain's CDR3 is CASSFSSGTGPYEQYF. The DNA of the CDR3 is TGTGCCAGCAGCTTTTCAAGCGGGACAGGGCCATACGAGCAGTACTTC.

The chain joins TRBV5-1 to TRBJ2-6; 7 bases fit TRBD1. Trimming took 0 bases from V and 0 from J; bases not matched to a gene: 6. Germline V gene sequence: CDR1 SGHRS, CDR2 YFSETQ. The CDR3 has 18 residues. DNA of the CDR3: TGCGCCAGCAGCTTGGGGGGGACAGTCCCCTCTGGGGCCAACGTCCTGACTTTC. Translated: CASSLGGTVPSGANVLTF.

This chain joins TRBV15 and TRBJ2-1; no firm D call. V was shortened by 2 bases and J by 2 bases, with 10 bases between the two germline ends. Germline CDR1 and CDR2: LNHNV and YYDKDF (reference sequence). The CDR3 is made up of 15 amino acids. The CDR3 region is CATSRWERPYNEQFF. The CDR3 DNA reads as TGTGCCACCAGCAGATGGGAACGGCCCTACAATGAGCAGTTCTTC.

CDR3 in amino acids: CASSLGPQSNQPQHF. CDR3 DNA sequence: TGTGCCAGCAGCTTGGGACCTCAAAGCAATCAGCCCCAGCATTTT. The J gene is TRBJ1-5, the V gene TRBV5-6; unclear D gene. The V end was cut by 0 bases, the J end by 1 base, with 8 bases between. The CDR3 runs 15 residues. Germline V gene sequence: CDR1 SGHDT, CDR2 YYEEEE.

V gene TRBV28 combines with J gene TRBJ2-4; 8 bases line up with TRBD2. V lost 10 bases to trimming and J lost 3 bases; unmatched junction nucleotides: 14. CDR3 size: 16 residues. CDR1 and CDR2 (germline): MDHEN, SYDVKM. This chain's CDR3 is CATYTQAGAVKNIQYF. For the CDR3, the DNA is TGTGCCACGTACACCCAAGCGGGAGCGGTCAAAAACATTCAGTACTTC. The complete variable domain, with remaining parts taken from reference TRBV28 and TRBJ2-4, reads DVKVTQSSRYLVKRTGEKVFLECVQDMDHENMFWYRQDPGLGLRLIYFSYDVKMKEKGDIPEGYSVSREKKERFSLILESASTNQTSMYLCATYTQAGAVKNIQYFGAGTRLSVL.

The J gene is TRBJ2-3, the V gene TRBV10-3; TRBD1 matches 7 bases. The germline V gene encodes CDR1 ENHRY and CDR2 SYGVKD. The CDR3 runs to 14 residues. The V segment lost 3 bases and the J segment 2 bases; nucleotides outside the gene matches: 2. In nucleotides, the CDR3 is TGTGCCATCAGTGACGGGACAGCCACAGATACGCAGTATTTT. This sequence encodes CAISDGTATDTQYF.

The V and J genes are TRBV28 and TRBJ1-2; D is ambiguous. The CDR3 extends over 13 amino acids. V lost 3 bases, J lost 7 bases, and 12 bases lay in between. The germline V gene has CDR1 MDHEN and CDR2 SYDVKM. The DNA of the CDR3 is TGTGCCAGCAGTTTGTTGGGGATCGGTGGCTACACCTTC. Translation: CASSLLGIGGYTF.

The chain couples TRBV29-1 to TRBJ1-2; TRBD1 agrees at 7 bases. With V trimmed by 6 bases and J by 0 bases, 7 bases remained unmatched. The CDR3 has 14 amino acids. Per germline, CDR1 SQVTM and CDR2 ANQGSEA. The CDR3 DNA follows: TGCAGCGTACTAGACAGGGATCCTAACTATGGCTACACCTTC. Residues: CSVLDRDPNYGYTF.

The genes are TRBV6-6 and TRBJ1-4, with D possibly matching TRBD1 (6 bases). The CDR3 loop spans 14 amino acids. From germline, CDR1 is MNHNY and CDR2 SVGAGI (reference sequence). With 10 bases removed from V and 4 bases from J, the gap between germline ends came to 16 bases. CDR3: CATKGGQLNEKLFF. The CDR3 DNA is TGTGCCACCAAGGGCGGACAGCTTAATGAAAAACTGTTTTTT.

The chain is built from TRBV5-8 and TRBJ2-1; a weak D match, TRBD2 (5 bases). The CDR3 extends over 14 amino acids. Trimming left V 6 bases short and J 4 bases short, with 14 bases between. Germline lookup yields CDR1 SGHTS and CDR2 YDEGEE. The CDR3 reads CASTIEGWYNEQFF. The CDR3, as DNA: TGTGCCAGCACGATAGAGGGATGGTACAATGAGCAGTTCTTC.

The chain uses TRBV19 and TRBJ2-5; 8 bases are a match to TRBD2. CDR1 is LNHDA and CDR2 is SQIVND in the germline V gene (reference sequence). After removal of 4 bases from V and 5 bases from J, the junction contained 6 bases not matched to a gene. The CDR3 sequence is 14 residues long. The CDR3 DNA reads TGTGCCAGTAGTAGCGGGAGGTCGTGGGAGACCCAGTACTTC. Its protein is CASSSGRSWETQYF.

The V gene is TRBV7-9, the J gene TRBJ2-7; tentative D call: TRBD1 (6 bases). Germline-derived CDR1 and CDR2 are SEHNR and FQNEAQ (reference sequence). The V gene lost 4 bases and the J gene lost 5 bases, with 15 bases spanning the gap. The CDR3 runs to 14 residues. As DNA, the CDR3 is TGTGCCAGCAGCTCCACCACAGGGTCCCACGAGCAGTACTTC. It yields the protein CASSSTTGSHEQYF.

This rearrangement joins TRBV6-5 to TRBJ2-5; 9 bases align to TRBD2. The CDR3 contains 15 residues. Germline V lookup: CDR1 MNHEY, CDR2 SVGAGI. V trimming: 6 bases; J trimming: 3 bases; junction bases outside the gene matches: 8. CDR3 loop: CASRNSGRKEETQYF. CDR3 nucleotides: TGTGCCAGCAGGAATAGCGGGAGAAAGGAAGAGACCCAGTACTTC.

A few counts support this clone. The chain combines TRBV9 with TRBJ2-7; the match to TRBD2 covers 11 bases. The CDR3 sequence is 14 residues long. V gave up 4 bases and J gave up 3 bases; unmatched junction bases: 3. CDR1 and CDR2 (germline): SGDLS, YYNGEE. In nucleotides, the CDR3 is TGTGCCAGCAGCACCGGGACTAGCGGCTACGAGCAGTACTTC. Its translation: CASSTGTSGYEQYF.

The chain is built from TRBV6-1 and TRBJ2-1, with TRBD2 identical over 10 bases. This CDR3 contains 16 residues. With 2 bases clipped from V and 8 bases from J, the junction kept 9 bases outside the gene matches. Looked up from germline, CDR1 is MNHNS and CDR2 is SASEGT. The CDR3: CASSERGLARGHEQFF. The CDR3 DNA sequence: TGTGCCAGCAGTGAACGGGGACTAGCGCGGGGTCATGAGCAGTTCTTC.

The chain uses TRBV6-6 and TRBJ2-7, with unresolved D. CDR1 is MNHNY and CDR2 is SVGAGI in the germline V gene (reference sequence). V lost 0 bases and J 0 bases, leaving 6 bases between the germline ends. The CDR3 length is 14 residues. The CDR3 DNA reads as TGTGCCAGCAGTTACTCGGCCAGCTCCTACGAGCAGTACTTC. Residues: CASSYSASSYEQYF.

The J gene is TRBJ2-3, the V gene TRBV28, with D maybe TRBD2 (5 bases). This CDR3 is 14 amino acids long. V shed 8 bases and J shed 4 bases, with 16 bases lying between them. Germline lookup yields CDR1 MDHEN and CDR2 SYDVKM. CDR3 residues: CASVRERLADTQYF. Here the CDR3 DNA reads TGTGCCAGCGTCCGGGAAAGATTGGCAGATACGCAGTATTTT.

V gene TRBV10-2 combines with J gene TRBJ2-5; perhaps TRBD1 as D (6 bases). V was pared by 6 bases and J by 2 bases, with 13 bases between. Germline CDR1 WSHSY, CDR2 SAAADI. The CDR3 is 14 amino acids. CDR3 in amino acids: CASSLRTAQETQYF. The CDR3 region has the DNA TGCGCCAGCAGCTTAAGGACAGCACAAGAGACCCAGTACTTC.

The V gene is TRBV28, the J gene TRBJ1-3, with no clear D. Germline V gene data show CDR1 as MDHEN and CDR2 as SYDVKM. The CDR3 length is 16 residues. Trimming removed 1 base from V and 7 bases from J, with 17 bases in between. The CDR3 nucleotides are TGTGCCAGCAGTTTATCCTCAGGCTACGGGAGGAACACCATATATTTT. It codes for CASSLSSGYGRNTIYF.

The chain recombines TRBV7-8 with TRBJ2-2; D tentatively fits TRBD1 or TRBD2 (5 bases each). This CDR3 spans 16 amino acids. V lost 0 bases to trimming and J lost 6 bases, with 14 bases between them. CDR1 and CDR2 (germline): SGHVS, FQNEAQ. The DNA for the CDR3 is TGTGCCAGCAGCTTAGCTGGGGGAAGATGGTCCGGGGAGCTGTTTTTT. Residues: CASSLAGGRWSGELFF.

V usage is TRBV29-1 and J usage is TRBJ1-1, with a possible D match to TRBD1 (5 bases). V gave up 3 bases and J gave up 8 bases, with 13 bases separating them. The CDR3 length is 12 residues. The germline gives CDR1 SQVTM, CDR2 ANQGSEA. The CDR3 spells CSVEGGDAEAFF. Written as DNA, the CDR3 is TGCAGCGTTGAGGGGGGGGACGCAGAAGCTTTCTTT.

This sequence joins TRBV9 and TRBJ1-3, with D tentatively TRBD1 (5 bases). With 3 bases removed from V and 5 bases from J, the gap between germline ends came to 9 bases. The CDR3 has 13 residues. The germline gives CDR1 SGDLS, CDR2 YYNGEE. The CDR3 nucleotides are TGTGCCAGCAGCGAGAGGGGCCGAAACACCATATATTTT. Residues: CASSERGRNTIYF.

This chain links TRBV7-2 with TRBJ1-5; D is ambiguous. This CDR3 has 15 residues. The germline gives CDR1 SGHTA, CDR2 FQGNSA. V was trimmed by 1 base and J by 4 bases, leaving 11 bases between them. The CDR3 DNA sequence: TGTGCCAGCAGCTTAGGTACTCTTGGGAATCAGCCCCAGCATTTT. It translates to CASSLGTLGNQPQHF.

The gene calls are TRBV5-5 and TRBJ2-7, with TRBD2 matching 9 bases. J lost 4 bases, V lost 0 bases, and 8 bases had no gene match. The length of the CDR3 is 16 residues. Germline V gene lookup returns CDR1 SGHKS and CDR2 YYEKEE (reference sequence). The CDR3: CASSLDPGGLAYEQYF. The CDR3 DNA sequence: TGTGCCAGCAGCTTGGACCCCGGGGGACTAGCATACGAGCAGTACTTC.

The chain is built from TRBV6-6 and TRBJ1-5; the D is unclear. The CDR3 runs 11 residues. The germline V gene has CDR1 MNHNY and CDR2 SVGAGI (reference sequence). V lost 6 bases and J lost 4, with 4 bases in between. CDR3 bases: TGTGCCAGCAGCCAGAATCAGCCCCAGCATTTT. This codes for CASSQNQPQHF.

The J gene is TRBJ1-2, the V gene TRBV2; 7 nucleotides agree with TRBD1. Germline loops: CDR1 SNHLY, CDR2 FYNNEI. CDR3 length: 13 residues. Trimming removed 3 bases from V and 8 bases from J; junction bases left unmatched: 6. CDR3 amino acids: CASSDDRAGGYTF. For the CDR3, the DNA is TGTGCCAGCAGTGATGACAGGGCGGGAGGCTACACCTTC. The whole variable domain, filled in from reference TRBV2 and TRBJ1-2, reads EPEVTQTPSHQVTQMGQEVILRCVPISNHLYFYWYRQILGQKVEFLVSFYNNEISEKSEIFDDQFSVERPDGSNFTLKIRSTKLEDSAMYFCASSDDRAGGYTFGSGTRLTVV.

The chain joins TRBV7-2 to TRBJ1-2, with D tentatively TRBD1 (5 bases). The CDR3 is made up of 14 amino acids. Trimming removed 6 bases at V and 2 bases at J, with 13 bases between. From germline, CDR1 is SGHTA and CDR2 FQGNSA. DNA for the CDR3: TGTGCCAGCAGGCCGGGGGTTACAAACTATGGCTACACCTTC. Its protein product is CASRPGVTNYGYTF.

Of note for this clone: The sample holds other DNA sequences that translate to the same CDR3. The genes are TRBV5-4 and TRBJ2-3, with D possibly matching TRBD2 (5 bases). The V end was cut by 2 bases, the J end by 0 bases, with 7 bases between. Germline V gives CDR1 SGHNT, CDR2 YYREEE (reference sequence). The CDR3 contains 14 residues. CDR3 bases: TGTGCCAGCAGCTTAGGAGGAAGCACAGATACGCAGTATTTT. Translated, it gives CASSLGGSTDTQYF.

A word on this clone: Other DNA variants within this sample encode the same CDR3. This CDR3 reads CASSLGGGNQPQHF. CDR3 nucleotide sequence: TGCGCCAGCAGCTTGGGCGGGGGCAATCAGCCCCAGCATTTT. This sequence joins TRBV5-1 and TRBJ1-5; D is undetermined. The germline CDR1 and CDR2 sequences are SGHRS and YFSETQ. The CDR3 runs to 14 residues. Trimming pared 0 bases from V and 2 bases from J, leaving 6 bases between.

The count of this clone is one. V is TRBV2 and J is TRBJ2-7; TRBD1 might be the D (6 bases). Germline V gene sequence: CDR1 SNHLY, CDR2 FYNNEI. V lost 6 bases and J lost 0, with 15 bases in between. The CDR3 extends over 15 amino acids. CDR3 sequence reads: CASRRTVRSSYEQYF. The CDR3 DNA follows: TGTGCCAGCAGGAGGACAGTTAGGAGCTCCTACGAGCAGTACTTC.

This chain joins TRBV4-3 and TRBJ2-1, with TRBD2 matching over 13 bases. The CDR3 sequence is 19 residues long. V shed 1 base and J 0 bases; nucleotides not matched to a gene: 6. The germline V gene has CDR1 LGHNA and CDR2 YSLEER. CDR3 loop: CASSQAPTSGGSSYNEQFF. CDR3 DNA sequence: TGCGCCAGCAGCCAAGCCCCGACTAGCGGGGGGAGCTCCTACAATGAGCAGTTCTTC.

The J gene is TRBJ1-4, the V gene TRBV4-2; possible D gene TRBD1, 6 bases. The CDR3 is 16 amino acids. V dropped 1 base and J dropped 7 bases, with 16 bases sitting between them. The germline V gene encodes CDR1 LGHNA and CDR2 YNFKEQ. The CDR3 bases are TGTGCCAGCAGCCAAGTTCGCTCAGGGGAAGGTGAAAAACTGTTTTTT. Its protein product is CASSQVRSGEGEKLFF.